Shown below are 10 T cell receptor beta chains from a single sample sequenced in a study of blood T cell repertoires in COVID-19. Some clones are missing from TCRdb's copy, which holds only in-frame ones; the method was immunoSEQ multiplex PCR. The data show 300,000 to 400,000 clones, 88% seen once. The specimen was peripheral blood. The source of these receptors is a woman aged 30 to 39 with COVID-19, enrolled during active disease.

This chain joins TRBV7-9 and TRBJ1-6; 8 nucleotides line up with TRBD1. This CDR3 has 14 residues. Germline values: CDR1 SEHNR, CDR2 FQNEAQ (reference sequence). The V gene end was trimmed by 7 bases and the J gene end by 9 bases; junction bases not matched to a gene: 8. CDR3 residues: CASTNLGTGSPLHF. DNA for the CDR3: TGTGCCAGCACCAACCTTGGGACAGGTTCACCCCTCCACTTT.

In nucleotides, the CDR3 is TGTGCCAGGACCCCGGGACAGGGTGCTAGGAGCAATCAGCCCCAGCATTTT. Protein: CARTPGQGARSNQPQHF. This chain connects TRBV5-3 to TRBJ1-5, with 9 bases lining up with TRBD1. TRBV5-3 is an ORF, and what it does is uncertain. This CDR3 has 17 residues. The V gene end was trimmed by 8 bases and the J gene end by 1 base; junction bases not matched to a gene: 13.

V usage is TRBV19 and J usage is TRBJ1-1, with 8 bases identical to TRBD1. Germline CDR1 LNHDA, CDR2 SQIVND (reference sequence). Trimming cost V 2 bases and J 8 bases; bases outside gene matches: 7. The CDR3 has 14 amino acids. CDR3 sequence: CASSIKPRTGEAFF. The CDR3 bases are TGTGCCAGTAGTATAAAACCCAGGACAGGGGAAGCTTTCTTT.

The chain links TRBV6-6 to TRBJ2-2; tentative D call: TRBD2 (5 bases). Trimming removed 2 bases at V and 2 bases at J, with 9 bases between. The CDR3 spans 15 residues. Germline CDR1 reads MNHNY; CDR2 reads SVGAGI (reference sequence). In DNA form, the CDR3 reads TGTGCCAGCAGTTACCGCCGGACTAACACCGGGGAGCTGTTTTTT. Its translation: CASSYRRTNTGELFF.

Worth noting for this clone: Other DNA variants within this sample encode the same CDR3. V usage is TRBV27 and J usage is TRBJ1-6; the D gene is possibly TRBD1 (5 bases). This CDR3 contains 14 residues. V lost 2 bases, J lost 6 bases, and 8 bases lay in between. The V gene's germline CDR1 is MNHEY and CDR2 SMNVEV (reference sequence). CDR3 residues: CASSLKQVNSPLHF. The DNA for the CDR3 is TGTGCCAGCAGTTTAAAACAGGTTAATTCACCCCTCCACTTT.

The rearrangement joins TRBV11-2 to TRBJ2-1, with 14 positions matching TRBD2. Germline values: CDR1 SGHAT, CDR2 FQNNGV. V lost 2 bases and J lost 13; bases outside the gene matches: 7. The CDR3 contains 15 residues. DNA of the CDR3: TGTGCCAGCAGCTTATCAGGACTAGCGGGGGGCCCCCAGTTCTTC. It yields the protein CASSLSGLAGGPQFF. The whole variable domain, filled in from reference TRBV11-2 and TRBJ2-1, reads EAGVAQSPRYKIIEKRQSVAFWCNPISGHATLYWYQQILGQGPKLLIQFQNNGVVDDSQLPKDRFSAERLKGVDSTLKIQPAKLEDSAVYLCASSLSGLAGGPQFFGPGTRLTVL.

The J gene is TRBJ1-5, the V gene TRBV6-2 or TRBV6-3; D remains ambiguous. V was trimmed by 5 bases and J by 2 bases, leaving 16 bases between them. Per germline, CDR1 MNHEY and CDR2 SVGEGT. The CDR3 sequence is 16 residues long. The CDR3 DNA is TGTGCCAGCAGTCGCTCACTAGCGGGAGGCAATCAGCCCCAGCATTTT. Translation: CASSRSLAGGNQPQHF.

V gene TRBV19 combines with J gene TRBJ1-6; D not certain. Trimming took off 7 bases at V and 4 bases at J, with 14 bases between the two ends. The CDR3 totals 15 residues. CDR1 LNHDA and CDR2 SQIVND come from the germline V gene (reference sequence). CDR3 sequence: CASIARTGYNSPLHF. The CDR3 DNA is TGTGCCAGTATCGCCCGGACGGGATATAATTCACCCCTCCACTTT.

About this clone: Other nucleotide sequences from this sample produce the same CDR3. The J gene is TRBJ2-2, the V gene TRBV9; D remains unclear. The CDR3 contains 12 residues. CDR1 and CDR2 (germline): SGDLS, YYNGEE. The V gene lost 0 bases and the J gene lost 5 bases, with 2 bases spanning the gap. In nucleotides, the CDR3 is TGTGCCAGCAGCGTAGCTACCGGGGAGCTGTTTTTT. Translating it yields CASSVATGELFF.

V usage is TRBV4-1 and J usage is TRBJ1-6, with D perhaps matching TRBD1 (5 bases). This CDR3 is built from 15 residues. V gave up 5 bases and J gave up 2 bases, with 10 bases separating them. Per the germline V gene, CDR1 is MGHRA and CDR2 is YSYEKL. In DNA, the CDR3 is TGCGCCAGCAGCAGGGGAGGAGCCTATAATTCACCCCTCCACTTT. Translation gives CASSRGGAYNSPLHF.